Listed below are T cell receptor beta chains from one sample, sequenced in a study of T cell responses to AZD1222 COVID-19 vaccine. This table comes from immunoSEQ multiplex PCR, and its TCRdb copy is limited to in-frame clones, with some not included. The table lists 90,000 to 150,000 clones, 75% to 90% of them singletons. This sample comprised peripheral blood, obtained 28 days after the second AZD1222 dose. The source is an adult who received the AZD1222 COVID-19 vaccine. The CDR3 runs from the conserved cysteine through the conserved F or W. D genes are given only for firm matches. Size values are once, few and many counts, or a class for expanded clones, and some rows have none.

few,.,TRBJ2-3,TRBV28,TGTGCCAGCAGTTTTGTAGCCGGTACAGATACGCAGTATTTT,CASSFVAGTDTQYF
once,TRBD1,TRBJ1-2,TRBV5-1,TGCGCCAGCAGCTACGGGACAGGGAGTACGGCTAACTATGGCTACACCTTC,CASSYGTGSTANYGYTF
.,.,TRBJ2-7,TRBV30,TGTGCCTGGAGTGTACTGGGCTACGAGCAGTACTTC,CAWSVLGYEQYF
once,.,TRBJ1-5,TRBV6-2/TRBV6-3,TGTGCCAGCAGTACCACGCATTATCAGCCCCAGCATTTT,CASSTTHYQPQHF
.,.,TRBJ2-7,TRBV7-6,TGTGCCAGCAGCTTAGGACAGGCCGTCTCCTACGAGCAGTACTTC,CASSLGQAVSYEQYF
.,TRBD1,TRBJ1-1,TRBV18,TGTGCCAGCTCACTTCGGACTCCCGGACAGGGGGGCACTGAAGCTTTCTTT,CASSLRTPGQGGTEAFF
.,.,TRBJ1-4,TRBV7-4,TGTGCCAGCAGCTTGTCCCCAGGAAAACTGTTTTTT,CASSLSPGKLFF
.,.,TRBJ1-1,TRBV18,TGTGCCAGCTCACCAGGGGCCGAAATGAACACTGAAGCTTTCTTT,CASSPGAEMNTEAFF
.,.,TRBJ1-2,TRBV6-1,TGTGCCAGCAGTGAAGGGGGCGCCTATGGCTACACCTTC,CASSEGGAYGYTF
few,TRBD1,TRBJ1-2,TRBV4-2,TGTGCCAGCAGCCGATCAACAGGGGCTAACTATGGCTACACCTTC,CASSRSTGANYGYTF
.,.,TRBJ2-7,TRBV7-9,TGTGCCAGCAGCTTAGCATCCTACCTCGGCGAGCAGTACTTC,CASSLASYLGEQYF
.,.,TRBJ1-2,TRBV28,TGTGCCAGCAGTATAAGATCGGGGGGAAACTATGGCTACACCTTC,CASSIRSGGNYGYTF
.,.,TRBJ2-1,TRBV4-3,TGCGCCAGCAGCCAAGATCACGGCCCCTACAATGAGCAGTTCTTC,CASSQDHGPYNEQFF
.,.,TRBJ2-5,TRBV4-2,TGTGCCAGCAGCCAAGTGCCGAAGGAGACTAGGGCGGCAGAGACCCAGTACTTC,CASSQVPKETRAAETQYF
.,.,TRBJ1-2,TRBV7-2,TGTGCCAGCAGCTGGACTTATGGCTACACCTTC,CASSWTYGYTF
few,TRBD1,TRBJ1-2,TRBV5-1,TGCGCCAGCAGCATGGACAGGGCTTCTAATAACTATGGCTACACCTTC,CASSMDRASNNYGYTF
.,TRBD1,TRBJ1-4,TRBV5-1,TGCGCCAGCAGCTTGGGCCTGGGGGACAGGGGATCAGGTGAAAAACTGTTTTTT,CASSLGLGDRGSGEKLFF
.,.,TRBJ2-7,TRBV7-9,TGTGCCAGCAGCTTGGATCCGGACGAGCAGTACTTC,CASSLDPDEQYF
.,TRBD1,TRBJ2-7,TRBV5-6,TGTGCCAGCAGCCGCCGGGACAGGGGCTACGAGCAGTACTTC,CASSRRDRGYEQYF
.,TRBD1,TRBJ1-2,TRBV19,TGTGCCAGTCGGACAGGGGATGATGGCTACACCTTC,CASRTGDDGYTF
.,.,TRBJ2-3,TRBV2,TGTGCCAGTGCCTCGGGGGTCGCCCCGGATACGCAGTATTTT,CASASGVAPDTQYF
few,.,TRBJ1-1,TRBV29-1,TGCAGCGTTGTGGGCAGGGGTATGAACACTGAAGCTTTCTTT,CSVVGRGMNTEAFF
.,.,TRBJ1-1,TRBV18,TGTGCCAGCTCCACGGACGGAGTGAACACTGAAGCTTTCTTT,CASSTDGVNTEAFF
.,.,TRBJ2-7,TRBV6-4,TGTGCCAGCACAACGGGGCCGAGAACCTACGAGCAGTACTTC,CASTTGPRTYEQYF
.,TRBD2,TRBJ2-3,TRBV2,TGTGCCAGACTAAAGCGGGAAACAGATACGCAGTATTTT,CARLKRETDTQYF
.,.,TRBJ1-5,TRBV18,TGTGCCAGCTCACCAGGTATTAGCAATCAGCCCCAGCATTTT,CASSPGISNQPQHF
.,.,TRBJ1-5,TRBV28,TGTGCCAGCAAGGCGGGGGGCAATCAGCCCCAGCATTTT,CASKAGGNQPQHF
.,.,TRBJ1-6,TRBV5-1,TGCGCCAGCAGCTTGGCCGTGGACAGACTTAATTCACCCCTCCACTTT,CASSLAVDRLNSPLHF
once,.,TRBJ1-5,TRBV27,TGTGCCAGCAGTTTAAGTTCGCGGACCCAAGGGCCCCAGCATTTT,CASSLSSRTQGPQHF
once,.,TRBJ2-7,TRBV12-3/TRBV12-4,TGTGCCAGCAGTTTCGTCTCCTCCGAGCAGTACTTC,CASSFVSSEQYF
.,.,TRBJ1-2,TRBV4-2,TGTGCCAGCAGCCGAGAAACGGACAGCCGCTATGGCTACACCTTC,CASSRETDSRYGYTF
.,TRBD1,TRBJ1-4,TRBV5-8,TGTGCCAGCACCCATCAGGGGGCCGGAACTAATGAAAAACTGTTTTTT,CASTHQGAGTNEKLFF
.,.,TRBJ2-7,TRBV28,TGTGCCAGCAGCAGGACGGGCCGGACGTGGGAGCAGTACTTC,CASSRTGRTWEQYF
.,.,TRBJ1-1,TRBV6-2/TRBV6-3,TGTGCCAGCAGTTACCTCGGGGACGGGAACACTGAAGCTTTCTTT,CASSYLGDGNTEAFF
few,.,TRBJ1-5,TRBV28,TGTGCCAGCAGTACCGCCGGGGTGGGGTTCGACAATCAGCCCCAGCATTTT,CASSTAGVGFDNQPQHF
.,.,TRBJ1-3,TRBV7-2,TGTGCCAGCAGTGGGACTGCTGGAAACACCATATATTTT,CASSGTAGNTIYF
.,.,TRBJ1-2,TRBV28,TGTGCCAGCAGTTTAAACTCTCGAACAGGTTACTATGGCTACACCTTC,CASSLNSRTGYYGYTF
.,.,TRBJ2-5,TRBV25-1,TGTGCCAGCAGTGATCGCAGGGCAGCTGAAGAGACCCAGTACTTC,CASSDRRAAEETQYF
.,.,TRBJ1-6,TRBV2,TGTGCCAGCAGTTCCCAGGGGAATTCACCCCTCCACTTT,CASSSQGNSPLHF
.,.,TRBJ1-2,TRBV28,TGTGCCAGCAGTTTCCCCCAACAGAACTATGGCTACACCTTC,CASSFPQQNYGYTF
.,.,TRBJ2-7,TRBV10-3,TGTGCCATCAGTGAGTATGAGGGTTCCTACGAGCAGTACTTC,CAISEYEGSYEQYF
few,.,TRBJ2-6,TRBV2,TGTGCCAGCAGTGGGGGGCCTGGGGCCAACGTCCTGACTTTC,CASSGGPGANVLTF
.,TRBD1,TRBJ2-3,TRBV7-3,TGTGCCAGCAGCTTAACGACAGGGACCACAGATACGCAGTATTTT,CASSLTTGTTDTQYF
.,TRBD2,TRBJ2-3,TRBV6-2/TRBV6-3,TGTGCCAGCAGTTACCCCACCTTAACTAGCGGGCCGGATACGCAGTATTTT,CASSYPTLTSGPDTQYF
once,.,TRBJ1-5,TRBV18,TGTGCCAGCTCACCACAGAATCGGGGGAATCAGCCCCAGCATTTT,CASSPQNRGNQPQHF
.,.,TRBJ2-1,TRBV21-1,TGTGCCAGCAGCAAAGCGGCAGGGGCTCCCAACAATGAGCAGTTCTTC,CASSKAAGAPNNEQFF
once,.,TRBJ1-1,TRBV19,TGTGCCAGTAAGGGCCCAGGGACGAACACTGAAGCTTTCTTT,CASKGPGTNTEAFF
medium-sized,TRBD2,TRBJ2-1,TRBV27,TGTGCCAGCAGTTTTTTTGGCGGGGGGGGCCCCTACAATGAGCAGTTCTTC,CASSFFGGGGPYNEQFF
few,.,TRBJ2-5,TRBV7-9,TGTGCCAGCAGCCCCTCAGTACAAGAGACCCAGTACTTC,CASSPSVQETQYF
.,.,TRBJ1-1,TRBV12-3/TRBV12-4,TGTGCCAGCAGAGAGGGGGGGCGCACTGAAGCTTTCTTT,CASREGGRTEAFF
.,TRBD1,TRBJ1-5,TRBV19,TGTGCCAGTAGTGCCACCCAGGGGGCGAGTAGCAATCAGCCCCAGCATTTT,CASSATQGASSNQPQHF
.,TRBD2,TRBJ2-1,TRBV24-1,TGTGCCACCAGTGCGCAGCGGGGGGCCGGGGGACGCAATGAGCAGTTCTTC,CATSAQRGAGGRNEQFF
few,.,TRBJ1-4,TRBV4-2,TGTGCCAGCAGCCAGCGTTCGGGGTCTAATGAAAAACTGTTTTTT,CASSQRSGSNEKLFF